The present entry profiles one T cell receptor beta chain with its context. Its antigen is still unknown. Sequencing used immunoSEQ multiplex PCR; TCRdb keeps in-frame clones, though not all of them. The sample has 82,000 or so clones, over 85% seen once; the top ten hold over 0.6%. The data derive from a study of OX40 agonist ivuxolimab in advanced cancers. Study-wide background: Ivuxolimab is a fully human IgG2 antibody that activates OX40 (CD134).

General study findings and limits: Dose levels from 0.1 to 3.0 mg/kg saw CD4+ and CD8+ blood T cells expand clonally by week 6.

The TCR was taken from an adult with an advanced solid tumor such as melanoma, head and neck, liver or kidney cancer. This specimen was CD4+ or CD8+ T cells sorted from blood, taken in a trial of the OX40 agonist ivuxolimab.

The CDR3 nucleotides read TGTGCCAGCAGTCAGCGGGGAGGTCAAGAGACCCAGTACTTC. It translates to CASSQRGGQETQYF. The chain carries TRBV27 and TRBJ2-5; 7 bases align to TRBD2. This CDR3 has 14 residues. With V trimmed by 5 bases and J by 2 bases, 5 bases remained unmatched. Germline assignment: CDR1 MNHEY and CDR2 SMNVEV (reference sequence).